The rows below give T cell receptor beta chains drawn from one sample of a study of T cell responses to AZD1222 COVID-19 vaccine. TCRdb keeps only in-frame clones here, not all; method: immunoSEQ multiplex PCR. The data show around 110,000 clones, about 92% seen once. The sample was peripheral blood, taken 28 days after the second AZD1222 dose. The origin of the receptors is an adult who received the AZD1222 COVID-19 vaccine. CDR3s include the opening cysteine and the closing phenylalanine or tryptophan. D genes are given only for firm matches. Some rows mark clone size as missing; the rest say once, few, many or name a class of expanded clone.

d_call | j_call | clone_size | v_call | cdr3_aa | cdr3_nt
. | TRBJ2-5 | . | TRBV7-9 | CASSLAVLGSEETQYF | TGTGCCAGCAGCTTAGCGGTACTTGGGTCAGAAGAGACCCAGTACTTC
. | TRBJ1-6 | . | TRBV4-3 | CASSQDGGNSPLHF | TGCGCCAGCAGCCAAGATGGGGGTAATTCACCCCTCCACTTT
. | TRBJ1-5 | . | TRBV7-9 | CASSLGVFGNQPQHF | TGTGCCAGCAGCTTAGGGGTCTTCGGCAATCAGCCCCAGCATTTT
. | TRBJ2-6 | . | TRBV4-2 | CASTRGGSATSGANVLTF | TGTGCCAGCACCCGGGGAGGCAGCGCGACCTCTGGGGCCAACGTCCTGACTTTC
. | TRBJ1-5 | once | TRBV7-2 | CASSLGPGANQPQHF | TGTGCCAGCAGCCTGGGGCCTGGGGCCAATCAGCCCCAGCATTTT
TRBD2 | TRBJ2-5 | . | TRBV7-3 | CASSLKLAGQETQYF | TGTGCCAGCAGCTTAAAACTAGCGGGGCAAGAGACCCAGTACTTC
TRBD1 | TRBJ1-1 | . | TRBV5-1 | CASSTGTDYGNTEAFF | TGCGCCAGCAGCACCGGGACAGACTACGGGAACACTGAAGCTTTCTTT
. | TRBJ1-2 | . | TRBV15 | CATSRPSGGARRIYGYTF | TGTGCCACCAGCAGGCCTTCTGGGGGGGCGCGGCGCATATATGGCTACACCTTC
. | TRBJ1-3 | once | TRBV3-1/TRBV3-2 | CASSQGSGRFSGNTIYF | TGTGCCAGCAGCCAAGGATCAGGACGGTTCTCTGGAAACACCATATATTTT
. | TRBJ1-5 | once | TRBV4-1 | CASSQEVSLGGGQPQHF | TGCGCCAGCAGCCAAGAGGTATCCCTAGGAGGTGGTCAGCCCCAGCATTTT
TRBD2 | TRBJ2-3 | . | TRBV7-9 | CASSPSGGPTDTQYF | TGTGCCAGCAGCCCTAGCGGGGGGCCCACAGATACGCAGTATTTT
. | TRBJ1-6 | . | TRBV7-3 | CASSPGGSSPLHF | TGTGCCAGCAGCCCAGGAGGGTCGTCACCCCTCCACTTT
TRBD1 | TRBJ1-4 | . | TRBV7-9 | CASSLGAGGAEKLFF | TGTGCCAGCAGCTTAGGTGCAGGGGGCGCGGAAAAACTGTTTTTT
. | TRBJ1-2 | . | TRBV19 | CASSIPAGGVGGGYTF | TGTGCCAGTAGTATACCCGCGGGTGGGGTTGGCGGTGGCTACACCTTC
TRBD2 | TRBJ2-5 | . | TRBV7-2 | CASSKSLAVEWTQYF | TGTGCCAGCAGCAAAAGCCTAGCGGTAGAATGGACCCAGTACTTC
. | TRBJ2-7 | . | TRBV7-9 | CASSLGGSSEQYF | TGTGCCAGCAGCTTAGGGGGTTCCTCCGAGCAGTACTTC
. | TRBJ2-6 | . | TRBV4-1 | CASSHPSSAGANVLTF | TGCGCCAGCAGCCACCCCTCAAGCGCTGGGGCCAACGTCCTGACTTTC
TRBD1 | TRBJ1-5 | . | TRBV18 | CASSREQGNQPQHF | TGTGCCAGCTCGCGAGAACAGGGGAACCAGCCCCAGCATTTT
TRBD1 | TRBJ2-3 | . | TRBV18 | CASSPVMGQGADTQYF | TGTGCCAGCTCACCTGTAATGGGACAGGGCGCAGATACGCAGTATTTT
. | TRBJ1-1 | . | TRBV7-3 | CASSPVPNTEAFF | TGTGCCAGCAGCCCGGTACCGAACACTGAAGCTTTCTTT
. | TRBJ1-5 | once | TRBV19 | CASSILLRGSNQPQHF | TGTGCCAGTAGTATCCTACTCCGGGGCAGCAATCAGCCCCAGCATTTT
. | TRBJ2-7 | . | TRBV7-9 | CASSLRGNSYEQYF | TGTGCCAGCAGCTTACGGGGGAACTCCTACGAGCAGTACTTC
. | TRBJ2-1 | . | TRBV6-1 | CASSEGPWGNNEQFF | TGTGCCAGCAGTGAAGGACCCTGGGGAAACAATGAGCAGTTCTTC
TRBD1 | TRBJ1-1 | . | TRBV4-1 | CASRGFIGTGVTSTEAFF | TGCGCCAGCAGGGGCTTTATTGGGACAGGGGTTACTAGCACTGAAGCTTTCTTT
TRBD1 | TRBJ2-5 | . | TRBV24-1 | CATSGTGRKETQYF | TGTGCCACCAGTGGGACAGGGAGAAAAGAGACCCAGTACTTC
. | TRBJ2-1 | . | TRBV25-1 | CASSELGQGTVNEQFF | TGTGCCAGCAGTGAATTGGGGCAGGGGACGGTCAATGAGCAGTTCTTC
. | TRBJ1-2 | once | TRBV19 | CASRPTGTNYGYTF | TGTGCCAGTAGGCCGACCGGGACTAACTATGGCTACACCTTC
. | TRBJ2-2 | . | TRBV19 | CASSFAASGELFF | TGTGCCAGTAGTTTCGCCGCATCCGGGGAGCTGTTTTTT
. | TRBJ1-5 | . | TRBV11-2 | CASSAGTANQPQHF | TGTGCCAGCAGCGCCGGGACGGCTAATCAGCCCCAGCATTTT
TRBD1 | TRBJ2-7 | . | TRBV6-5 | CASSYADRGGLEQYF | TGTGCCAGCAGTTACGCGGACAGGGGAGGGCTTGAGCAGTACTTC
. | TRBJ1-2 | . | TRBV7-2 | CASSLTSVPGQNLGYTF | TGTGCCAGCAGCTTAACGTCGGTACCCGGACAGAATCTTGGCTACACCTTC
TRBD1 | TRBJ1-5 | . | TRBV7-9 | CASSLGRTGVDQPQHF | TGTGCCAGCAGCTTAGGCCGGACAGGGGTGGATCAGCCCCAGCATTTT
. | TRBJ2-7 | once | TRBV10-3 | CAISESTQGSYEQYF | TGTGCCATCAGTGAGTCCACACAGGGCTCCTACGAGCAGTACTTC
TRBD1 | TRBJ1-5 | . | TRBV5-1 | CASSSGTESNQPQHF | TGCGCCAGCAGCTCCGGGACAGAGAGCAATCAGCCCCAGCATTTT
. | TRBJ1-1 | . | TRBV6-5 | CAVRGPMNTEAFF | TGTGCCGTCCGGGGCCCCATGAACACTGAAGCTTTCTTT
TRBD2 | TRBJ2-1 | . | TRBV19 | CASKKLAGGPNEQFF | TGTGCCAGCAAAAAACTAGCGGGGGGGCCTAATGAGCAGTTCTTC